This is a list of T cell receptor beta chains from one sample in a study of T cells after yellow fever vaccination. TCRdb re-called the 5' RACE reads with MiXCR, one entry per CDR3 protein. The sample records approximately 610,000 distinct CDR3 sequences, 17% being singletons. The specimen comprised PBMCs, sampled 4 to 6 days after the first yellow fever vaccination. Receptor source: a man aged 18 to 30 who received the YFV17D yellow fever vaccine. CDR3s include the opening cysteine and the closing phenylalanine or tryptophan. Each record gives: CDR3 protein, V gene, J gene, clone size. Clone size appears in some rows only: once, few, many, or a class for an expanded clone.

CDR3: CASSIMGQGVSEAFF
V: TRBV19
J: TRBJ1-1
size: once

CDR3: CASSFQRGGETQYF
V: TRBV7-2
J: TRBJ2-5
size: few

CDR3: CASSLLAGAFLGLEQFF
V: TRBV7-2
J: TRBJ2-1
size: -

CDR3: CASSLLQGRIDTQYF
V: TRBV28
J: TRBJ2-3
size: few

CDR3: CSATRGGRNEQFF
V: TRBV20-1
J: TRBJ2-1
size: -

CDR3: CASSSTAGEAFF
V: TRBV12-3/TRBV12-4
J: TRBJ1-1
size: many

CDR3: CASSLDGGYYEQYF
V: TRBV5-1
J: TRBJ2-7
size: few

CDR3: CASSEQGRRDYFSF
V: TRBV25-1
J: TRBJ2-7
size: -

CDR3: CASSSSGMNTGELFF
V: TRBV7-2
J: TRBJ2-2
size: -

CDR3: CASSSGTLPGEQYF
V: TRBV9
J: TRBJ2-7
size: -

CDR3: CASSVDSLGELFF
V: TRBV9
J: TRBJ2-2
size: -

CDR3: CASSFSGTTNTEAFF
V: TRBV7-2
J: TRBJ1-1
size: -

CDR3: CASSPTGVASPLHF
V: TRBV7-6
J: TRBJ1-6
size: once

CDR3: CASSQGRDDTQYF
V: TRBV4-2
J: TRBJ2-3
size: -

CDR3: CASSIPMQGAKNIQYF
V: TRBV19
J: TRBJ2-4
size: few

CDR3: CSADRGVYGYTF
V: TRBV20-1
J: TRBJ1-2
size: few

CDR3: CSAKRGEETQYF
V: TRBV20-1
J: TRBJ2-5
size: -

CDR3: CASSYYDGGGNEQFF
V: TRBV6-2/TRBV6-3
J: TRBJ2-1
size: many

CDR3: CASSPRPGTASQNTEAFF
V: TRBV7-3
J: TRBJ1-1
size: -

CDR3: CASSIGGSHRGTQYF
V: TRBV19
J: TRBJ2-5
size: -

CDR3: CASSLGLWGYSSYEQYF
V: TRBV12-3/TRBV12-4
J: TRBJ2-7
size: -

CDR3: CASSFQGSGEQYF
V: TRBV12-3/TRBV12-4
J: TRBJ2-7
size: -

CDR3: CASKGGNTDTQYF
V: TRBV2
J: TRBJ2-3
size: many

CDR3: CSARDPRTGELFF
V: TRBV20-1
J: TRBJ2-2
size: -

CDR3: CASSLAPAHSGNTIYF
V: TRBV7-2
J: TRBJ1-3
size: -

CDR3: CASSWGPTGGYTF
V: TRBV12-3/TRBV12-4
J: TRBJ1-2
size: many

CDR3: CASSLALGGITDTQYF
V: TRBV7-2
J: TRBJ2-3
size: few

CDR3: CASSLNRGTTEAFF
V: TRBV7-2
J: TRBJ1-1
size: few

CDR3: CASSYWTGSAGELFF
V: TRBV6-2/TRBV6-3
J: TRBJ2-2
size: -

CDR3: CASREGILRINTGELFF
V: TRBV6-2/TRBV6-3
J: TRBJ2-2
size: -

CDR3: CASSLASYGYTF
V: TRBV12-3/TRBV12-4
J: TRBJ1-2
size: many

CDR3: CASSHGPRITEAFF
V: TRBV7-2
J: TRBJ1-1
size: few

CDR3: CSVGVSRETQYF
V: TRBV29-1
J: TRBJ2-5
size: -

CDR3: CSAKDRERGYEQYF
V: TRBV20-1
J: TRBJ2-7
size: few

CDR3: CAAGGPQHF
V: TRBV19
J: TRBJ1-5
size: -

CDR3: CSVGAESYEQYF
V: TRBV29-1
J: TRBJ2-7
size: -

CDR3: CATRERGNGELFF
V: TRBV7-9
J: TRBJ2-2
size: -

CDR3: CASSLEGGTTDTQYF
V: TRBV11-2
J: TRBJ2-3
size: -

CDR3: CAISPTVMNTEAFF
V: TRBV10-3
J: TRBJ1-1
size: few

CDR3: CASSEGTGIYEQYF
V: TRBV2
J: TRBJ2-7
size: -

CDR3: CASSPSEIDSYLSGANVLTF
V: TRBV18
J: TRBJ2-6
size: few

CDR3: CSAIFDRGTGEQYF
V: TRBV20-1
J: TRBJ2-7
size: -

CDR3: CASTPDRGRRGNEQFF
V: TRBV13
J: TRBJ2-1
size: -

CDR3: CATQGSRGTDTQYF
V: TRBV15
J: TRBJ2-3
size: -

CDR3: CASSVAYEQFF
V: TRBV9
J: TRBJ2-1
size: few

CDR3: CASSSTGYQPQHF
V: TRBV19
J: TRBJ1-5
size: few